Presented here are 21 T cell receptor beta chains from one specimen sequenced in a study of T-cell memory formation after mild COVID-19 (dated by TCRdb to about 2021). Libraries were prepared through 5' RACE. Sequenced on an Illumina NovaSeq 6000. TCRdb redid the processing of the public reads, applying fastp at Q25 and MiXCR, and retained in-frame beta chains. Each entry merges the rows of one CDR3 protein and shows their most common DNA and genes. The sample table shows 250,000 to 400,000 distinct CDR3 sequences, and 14% are seen once. 21% of the sample goes to the ten largest clones. The material sequenced was PBMCs or a T cell subset sorted from them (not recorded which). These TCRs come from a man aged 18 to 30 who had mild COVID-19 (a few samples of this study predate the infection). The sample titles of this study are shuffled in the database, so cell type and time point are left out; the donor was told from shared clones.

J is TRBJ1-2 and V is TRBV2; TRBD1 matches 7 bases. The CDR3 runs to 18 residues. The J segment lost 2 bases and the V segment lost 3 bases, leaving 15 bases of the junction unmatched. Germline assignment: CDR1 SNHLY and CDR2 FYNNEI. The CDR3 is CASSEAPWQGEANYGYTF. The CDR3 nucleotides are TGTGCCAGCAGTGAGGCCCCCTGGCAGGGGGAGGCGAACTATGGCTACACCTTC.

The rearrangement joins TRBV20-1 to TRBJ2-7; either TRBD1 or TRBD2 may fit D (5 bases each). Deletions cut 7 bases from V and 5 bases from J, with 15 bases between. This CDR3 contains 12 residues. Germline CDR1 and CDR2: DFQATT and SNEGSKA (reference sequence). DNA for the CDR3: TGCAGTGTCGAGGGGTGGAAGAACGAGCAGTACTTC. It is translated as CSVEGWKNEQYF.

This sequence joins TRBV5-5 and TRBJ1-2; D unresolved. Trimming shortened V by 6 bases and J by 6 bases, and 18 bases separated the two germline ends. The V gene's germline CDR1 is SGHKS and CDR2 YYEKEE (reference sequence). The length of the CDR3 is 14 residues. The CDR3 nucleotides are TGTGCCAGCAATCCGGGGATCGCCTGGGATGGCTACACCTTC. This gives the protein CASNPGIAWDGYTF.

Only a few counts were recorded for this clonotype. The chain is built from TRBV6-5 and TRBJ2-5, with D possibly matching TRBD1 (5 bases). CDR3 length: 16 residues. The germline CDR1 and CDR2 sequences are MNHEY and SVGAGI. Deletions cut 0 bases from V and 1 base from J, with 12 bases between. The CDR3 DNA is TGTGCCAGCAGTTACTCAGGGTCAGGGATCCAAGAGACCCAGTACTTC. This translates into CASSYSGSGIQETQYF.

This clonotype was found a few times. The chain employs TRBV4-3 and TRBJ2-1, with D possibly being TRBD1 or TRBD2 (5 bases each). The CDR3 contains 14 residues. The V and J ends lost 3 bases and 8 bases respectively, with 14 bases between them. The germline gives CDR1 LGHNA, CDR2 YSLEER. CDR3 bases: TGCGCCAGCAGCCACCGGCCAGGGACGGATGAGCAGTTCTTC. Amino acids: CASSHRPGTDEQFF.

This chain connects TRBV5-1 to TRBJ2-3; 10 bases map to TRBD2. The CDR3 is made up of 15 amino acids. Unmatched junction bases numbered 7, after V lost 4 bases and J lost 5 bases. Germline V gene lookup returns CDR1 SGHRS and CDR2 YFSETQ. In nucleotides, the CDR3 is TGCGCCAGCAGCCCCGGGACTAGCGCTGGAGATACGCAGTATTTT. Its protein product is CASSPGTSAGDTQYF.

This clonotype was detected only a few times. Germline is not matched at one junction end, which may reflect a read error. This rearrangement joins TRBV6-6 to TRBJ2-2; D may be TRBD1 (6 bases). Germline V gene sequence: CDR1 MNHNY, CDR2 SVGAGI (reference sequence). There are 15 residues in the CDR3. DNA for the CDR3: TGTGCCAGCACTTACAGGGATGCGAACACCGGGGAGCTGTTTTTT. Translated: CASTYRDANTGELFF.

The chain couples TRBV9 to TRBJ1-4, with D maybe TRBD1 (5 bases). Germline values: CDR1 SGDLS, CDR2 YYNGEE. The CDR3 spans 13 residues. Trimming took 3 bases from V and 13 from J, leaving 16 bases between them. CDR3 loop: CASSGGDRDLLFF. DNA for the CDR3: TGTGCCAGCAGCGGAGGAGACCGGGACTTACTGTTTTTT. Based on the CDR3 plus reference TRBV9 and TRBJ1-4, the full variable domain is DSGVTQTPKHLITATGQRVTLRCSPRSGDLSVYWYQQSLDQGLQFLIQYYNGEERAKGNILERFSAQQFPDLHSELNLSSLELGDSALYFCASSGGDRDLLFFGSGTQLSVL.

This clonotype has more than one count but fewer than ten. The chain employs TRBV24-1 and TRBJ2-7; D unclear. V lost 0 bases and J 5 bases, leaving 13 bases between the germline ends. Germline V gene sequence: CDR1 KGHDR, CDR2 SFDVKD. The CDR3 totals 15 residues. Here the CDR3 DNA reads TGTGCCACCAGTGATTTGCTGGTGGGTCGGAACGAGCAGTACGTC. Translating it yields CATSDLLVGRNEQYV.

This clonotype came up a few times. The DNA for the CDR3 is TGTGCCAGCAGCTTGGAGTCTACCGGGGAGCTGTTTTTT. Protein: CASSLESTGELFF. The chain links TRBV7-3 to TRBJ2-2; D call uncertain. Trimming removed 3 bases from V and 5 bases from J, with 7 bases in between. The germline CDR1 and CDR2 sequences are SGHTA and FQGTGA. There are 13 residues in the CDR3.

The rearrangement links TRBV21-1 to TRBJ2-2; whether TRBD1, the table's D call, matches the DNA was not checked. TRBV21-1 is classified as a pseudogene. The CDR3 spans 17 residues. This CDR3 reads CASSERVGRRGTGELFF. Written as DNA, the CDR3 is TGTGCCAGCAGCGAAAGGGTGGGGCGCCGGGGCACCGGGGAGCTGTTTTTT.

The chain couples TRBV7-2 to TRBJ2-7, with D unresolved. The CDR3 loop spans 12 amino acids. The germline V gene has CDR1 SGHTA and CDR2 FQGNSA. V was clipped by 7 bases and J by 5 bases, with 12 bases between them. As DNA, the CDR3 is TGTGCCAGCATCGGTTCAGGCGACGAGCAGTACTTC. Protein product: CASIGSGDEQYF.

This clonotype was seen a handful of times. At one of its ends the junction is not consistent with the germline gene, which may arise from a read error. This rearrangement joins TRBV19 to TRBJ2-1; TRBD1 might be the D (6 bases). Looked up from germline, CDR1 is LNHDA and CDR2 is SQIVND (reference sequence). The CDR3 is made up of 14 amino acids. In nucleotides, the CDR3 is TGTGCCAGCAGTATAGGGGGAGCCCCGCCGGCGCAGTTCTTC. Translated: CASSIGGAPPAQFF. Filled out from reference TRBV19 and TRBJ2-1, the complete variable domain reads DGGITQSPKYLFRKEGQNVTLSCEQNLNHDAMYWYRQDPGQGLRLIYYSQIVNDFQKGDIAEGYSVSREKKESFPLTVTSAQKNPTAFYLCASSIGGAPPAQFFGPGTRLTVL.

This clonotype showed up many times. The chain is built from TRBV5-1 and TRBJ1-1; a possible D gene is TRBD1 (6 bases). The CDR3 is 14 residues long. Germline V gene sequence: CDR1 SGHRS, CDR2 YFSETQ. The V gene lost 7 bases and the J gene lost 1 base, with 14 bases spanning the gap. This chain's CDR3 is CASGPDRTNTEAFF. The CDR3 DNA follows: TGCGCCAGCGGACCTGACAGGACGAACACTGAAGCTTTCTTT. Variable domain in full (rest from reference TRBV5-1 and TRBJ1-1): KAGVTQTPRYLIKTRGQQVTLSCSPISGHRSVSWYQQTPGQGLQFLFEYFSETQRNKGNFPGRFSGRQFSNSRSEMNVSTLELGDSALYLCASGPDRTNTEAFFGQGTRLTVV.

At least ten counts were recorded for this clonotype. The chain uses TRBV7-9 and TRBJ2-3, with D hard to call. The CDR3 length is 15 residues. V was clipped by 5 bases and J by 2 bases, with 14 bases between them. Germline-derived CDR1 and CDR2 are SEHNR and FQNEAQ (reference sequence). Here the CDR3 DNA reads TGTGCCAGCAGCCCCTTGGTGGCCTACACAGATACGCAGTATTTT. Translated, it gives CASSPLVAYTDTQYF.

This clonotype appeared a few times. The chain is built from TRBV7-9 and TRBJ2-7, with D possibly matching TRBD1 (6 bases). The CDR3 extends over 12 amino acids. The germline gives CDR1 SEHNR, CDR2 FQNEAQ (reference sequence). Trimming left V 5 bases short and J 6 bases short, with 11 bases between. The CDR3 nucleotides are TGTGCCAGCAGCCAAACAGGGTCCGAGCAGTACGTC. It yields the protein CASSQTGSEQYV.

The chain carries TRBV6-5 and TRBJ2-3; TRBD2 matches 7 bases. The CDR3 is 14 amino acids. In germline, CDR1 is MNHEY, CDR2 SVGAGI. Losses at the gene ends were 7 bases for V and 5 bases for J; bases not matched to a gene: 9. In nucleotides, the CDR3 is TGTGCCAGCAAAACCGCGGGGGAGGTAGATACGCAGTATTTT. It encodes CASKTAGEVDTQYF.

This clonotype was counted between two and nine times. This rearrangement joins TRBV6-2 or TRBV6-3 to TRBJ2-7; TRBD2 matches 7 bases. Germline V gene sequence: CDR1 MNHEY, CDR2 SVGEGT. V lost 2 bases to trimming and J lost 0 bases; unmatched junction nucleotides: 4. The CDR3 spans 15 residues. CDR3 in DNA: TGTGCCAGCAGTTACGAGGCGGGGGTCTCCTACGAGCAGTACGTC. Its protein is CASSYEAGVSYEQYV.

This clonotype appeared a few times. The V gene is TRBV28, the J gene TRBJ2-5, with TRBD2 identical over 13 bases. Germline-derived CDR1 and CDR2 are MDHEN and SYDVKM. Trimming took 7 bases from V and 5 from J; bases not matched to a gene: 7. CDR3 size: 15 residues. The CDR3 reads CASTGTSGVRETQYF. The CDR3 coding sequence is TGTGCCAGCACCGGGACTAGCGGGGTGAGGGAGACCCAGTACTTC.

This clonotype was observed a few times. The chain has TRBV12-3 or TRBV12-4 and TRBJ2-4, with 9 bases identical to TRBD1. V lost 6 bases, J lost 0 bases, and 3 bases stayed unmatched. The CDR3 has 15 amino acids. CDR3 amino acids: CASRRQGVAKNIQYF. The DNA of the CDR3 is TGTGCCAGCAGAAGACAGGGGGTAGCCAAAAACATTCAGTACTTC.

V usage is TRBV11-2 and J usage is TRBJ2-1; D tentatively reads TRBD1 or TRBD2 (5 bases each). The V and J ends lost 5 bases and 0 bases respectively, with 14 bases between them. The CDR3 is made up of 16 amino acids. From germline, CDR1 is SGHAT and CDR2 FQNNGV. Here the CDR3 DNA reads TGTGCCAGCAGCCCCGGGGCCTCTAGCTCCTACAATGAGCAGTTCTTC. Protein product: CASSPGASSSYNEQFF.